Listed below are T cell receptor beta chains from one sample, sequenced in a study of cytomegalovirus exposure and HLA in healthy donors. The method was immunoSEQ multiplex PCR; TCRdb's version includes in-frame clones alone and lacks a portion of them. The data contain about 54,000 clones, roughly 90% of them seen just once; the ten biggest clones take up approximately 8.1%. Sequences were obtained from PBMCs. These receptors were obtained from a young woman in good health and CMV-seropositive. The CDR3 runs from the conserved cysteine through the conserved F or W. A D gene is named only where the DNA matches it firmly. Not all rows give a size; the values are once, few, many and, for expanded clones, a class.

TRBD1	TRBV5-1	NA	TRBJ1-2	TGCGCCAGCAGAAAAGAACAGACAGGGCTGGATGGCTACACCTTC	CASRKEQTGLDGYTF
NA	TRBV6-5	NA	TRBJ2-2	TGTGCCAGCAGTTACCCCCAAACTAACACCGGGGAGCTGTTTTTT	CASSYPQTNTGELFF
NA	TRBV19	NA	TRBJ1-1	TGTGCCAGTATCCCAGGGGTCAGGGACGCTGAAGCTTTCTTT	CASIPGVRDAEAFF
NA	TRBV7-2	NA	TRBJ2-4	TGTGCCAGCAGCCCTCATCTAGGGGTAGCCAAAAACATTCAGTACTTC	CASSPHLGVAKNIQYF
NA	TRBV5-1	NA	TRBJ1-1	TGCGCCAGCAGCTTGGTTCCCCTGATACCAGGTAACACTGAAGCTTTCTTT	CASSLVPLIPGNTEAFF
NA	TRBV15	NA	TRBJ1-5	TGTGCCACCAGCAGAGAGCGGACAGGCAATCAGCCCCAGCATTTT	CATSRERTGNQPQHF
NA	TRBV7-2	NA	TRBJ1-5	TGTGCCAGCAGCTTAGCGCCGGCAGGCGTCCAGCCCCAGCATTTT	CASSLAPAGVQPQHF
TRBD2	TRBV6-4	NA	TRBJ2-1	TGTGCCAGCAGCAAAGCGGGGGGGCCAATCAATGAGCAGTTCTTC	CASSKAGGPINEQFF
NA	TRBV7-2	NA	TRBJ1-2	TGTGCCAGCAGCCCCGACAGTAACTATGGCTACACCTTC	CASSPDSNYGYTF
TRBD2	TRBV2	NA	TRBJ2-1	TGTGCCAGTGGGAGCGGGGACTACAATGAGCAGTTCTTC	CASGSGDYNEQFF
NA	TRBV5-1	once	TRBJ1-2	TGCGCCAGCAGCATCCCGGGAATGGGACTCGGACTTTCGGGCTACACCTTC	CASSIPGMGLGLSGYTF
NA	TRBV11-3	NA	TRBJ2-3	TGTGCCAGCAGCTTGGCCGGGATCTCGGGTACGCAGTATTTT	CASSLAGISGTQYF
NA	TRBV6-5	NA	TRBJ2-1	TGTGCCAGCAGTCCGACGACAGGTTGGTACAATGAGCAGTTCTTC	CASSPTTGWYNEQFF
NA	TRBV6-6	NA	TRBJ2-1	TGTGCCAGCAGTATGCGACCGGGGGATGAGCAGTTCTTC	CASSMRPGDEQFF